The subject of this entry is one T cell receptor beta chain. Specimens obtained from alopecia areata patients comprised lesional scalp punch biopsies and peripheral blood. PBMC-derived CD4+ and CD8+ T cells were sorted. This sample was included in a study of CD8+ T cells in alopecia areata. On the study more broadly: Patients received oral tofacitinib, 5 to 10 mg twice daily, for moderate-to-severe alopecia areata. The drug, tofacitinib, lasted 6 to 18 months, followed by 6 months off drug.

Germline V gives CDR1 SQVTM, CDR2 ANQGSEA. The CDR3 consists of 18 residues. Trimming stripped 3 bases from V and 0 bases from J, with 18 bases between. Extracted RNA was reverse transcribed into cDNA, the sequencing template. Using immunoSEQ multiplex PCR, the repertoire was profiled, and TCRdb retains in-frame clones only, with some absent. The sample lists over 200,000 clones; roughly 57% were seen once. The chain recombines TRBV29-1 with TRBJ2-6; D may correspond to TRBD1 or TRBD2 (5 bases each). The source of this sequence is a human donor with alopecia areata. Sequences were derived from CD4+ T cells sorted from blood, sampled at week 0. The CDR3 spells CSVEDGALIVSGANVLTF. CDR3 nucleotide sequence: TGCAGCGTTGAGGACGGGGCCTTAATCGTCTCTGGGGCCAACGTCCTGACTTTC.